This T cell receptor (beta chain) was identified in a study of blood T cell repertoires in COVID-19. Seattle-derived patients entered the study during active infection and were followed longitudinally. This table comes from immunoSEQ multiplex PCR, and its TCRdb copy is limited to in-frame clones, with some not included. The top ten clones hold over 9% of a sample with roughly 280,000 clones, about nine tenths of them seen once. The source material was peripheral blood. The sequence came from a woman in her 30s with COVID-19, enrolled during active disease.

The CDR3 here is CAWSMGLADTGELFF. CDR3 bases: TGTGCCTGGAGTATGGGACTAGCGGACACCGGGGAGCTGTTTTTT. This chain links TRBV30 with TRBJ2-2; TRBD2 aligns across 11 bases. CDR1 and CDR2 (germline): GTSNPN, SVGIG (reference sequence). The CDR3 is 15 amino acids. V was clipped by 2 bases and J by 3 bases; unmatched bases: 2.